This T cell receptor beta chain was sequenced for a study of T cells in Graves' hyperthyroidism and ophthalmopathy. Regarding the study as a whole: Onset of ophthalmopathy came a median around 6.2 months after the model predicted it.

The germline V gene encodes CDR1 LNHDA and CDR2 SQIVND (reference sequence). Trimming left V 6 bases short and J 8 bases short, with 13 bases between. The CDR3 consists of 13 residues. In patients aged 18 to 65, hyperthyroidism was newly diagnosed, with duration under 2 months. RNA transcripts gave rise to amplified TCR beta CDR3 regions. An initial round of RT-PCR targeting the TCR CDR3 relied on the HTBI primer set. A single record per CDR3 protein comes from TCRdb applying MiXCR to the multiplex PCR reads. The sample includes 730,000 or so distinct CDR3 sequences, around 20% of them seen just once. Comments on this clonotype: Antigen unknown.

The sequenced sample consisted of blood. This sequence originates from a woman between 50 and 59 years old with Graves' hyperthyroidism that later progressed to Graves' ophthalmopathy. This chain links TRBV19 with TRBJ1-4, with D perhaps matching TRBD1 (6 bases). For the CDR3, the DNA is TGTGCCAGTAGGGACAGTGAGGAAGAAAAACTGTTTTTT. Protein product: CASRDSEEEKLFF.